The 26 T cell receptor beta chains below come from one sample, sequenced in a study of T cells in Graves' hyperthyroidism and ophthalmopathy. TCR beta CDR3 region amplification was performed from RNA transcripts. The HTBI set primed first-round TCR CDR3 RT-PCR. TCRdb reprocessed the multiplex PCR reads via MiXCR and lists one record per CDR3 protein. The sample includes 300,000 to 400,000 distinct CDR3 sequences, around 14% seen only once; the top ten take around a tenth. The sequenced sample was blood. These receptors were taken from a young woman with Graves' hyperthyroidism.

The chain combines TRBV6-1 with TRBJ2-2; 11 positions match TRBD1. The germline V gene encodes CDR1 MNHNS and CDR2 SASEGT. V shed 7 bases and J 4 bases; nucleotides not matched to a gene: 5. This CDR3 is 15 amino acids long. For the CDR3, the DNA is TGTGCCAGCATTGGACAGGGGGCATCCACCGGGGAGCTGTTTTTT. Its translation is CASIGQGASTGELFF.

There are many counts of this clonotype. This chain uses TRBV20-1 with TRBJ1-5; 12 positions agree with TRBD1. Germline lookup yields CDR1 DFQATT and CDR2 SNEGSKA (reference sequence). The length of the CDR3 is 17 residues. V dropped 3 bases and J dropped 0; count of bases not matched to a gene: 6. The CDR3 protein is CSARGQGARYSNQPQHF. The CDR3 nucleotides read TGCAGTGCTAGGGGACAGGGGGCGCGGTATAGCAATCAGCCCCAGCATTTT.

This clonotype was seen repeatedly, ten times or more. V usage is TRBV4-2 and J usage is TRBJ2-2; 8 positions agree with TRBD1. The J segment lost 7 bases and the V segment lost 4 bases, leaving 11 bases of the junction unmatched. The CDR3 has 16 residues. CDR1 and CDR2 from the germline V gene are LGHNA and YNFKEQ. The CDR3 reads CASSPRTDRGGGELFF. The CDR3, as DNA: TGTGCCAGCAGCCCCAGGACCGACAGGGGCGGCGGGGAGCTGTTTTTT.

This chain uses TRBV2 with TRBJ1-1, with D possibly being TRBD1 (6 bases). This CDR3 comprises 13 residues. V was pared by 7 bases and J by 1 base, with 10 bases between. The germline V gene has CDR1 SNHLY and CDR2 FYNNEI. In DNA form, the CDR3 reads TGTGCCAGCAACGGACAGTGGAACACTGAAGCTTTCTTT. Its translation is CASNGQWNTEAFF.

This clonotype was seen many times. The CDR3 spells CASSMKSTGGYEQYF. Written as DNA, the CDR3 is TGTGCCAGTAGTATGAAGAGCACAGGAGGCTACGAGCAGTACTTC. The chain is built from TRBV19 and TRBJ2-7, with D perhaps matching TRBD1 or TRBD2 (5 bases each). V dropped 3 bases and J dropped 3 bases, with 15 bases sitting between them. The CDR3 has 15 residues. The germline V gene has CDR1 LNHDA and CDR2 SQIVND (reference sequence).

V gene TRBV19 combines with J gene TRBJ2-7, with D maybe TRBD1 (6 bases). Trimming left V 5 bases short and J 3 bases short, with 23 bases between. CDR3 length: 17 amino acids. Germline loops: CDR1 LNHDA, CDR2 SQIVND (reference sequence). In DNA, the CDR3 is TGTGCCAGTAGTCCCCAACAGGGTTTAATCCAATACTACGAGCAGTACTTC. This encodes CASSPQQGLIQYYEQYF.

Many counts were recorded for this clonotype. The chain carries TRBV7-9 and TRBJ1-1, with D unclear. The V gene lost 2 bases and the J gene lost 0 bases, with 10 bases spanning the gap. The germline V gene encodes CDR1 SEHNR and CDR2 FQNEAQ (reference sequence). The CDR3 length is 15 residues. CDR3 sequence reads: CASSLTPVMNTEAFF. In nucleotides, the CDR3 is TGTGCCAGCAGCTTAACTCCGGTCATGAACACTGAAGCTTTCTTT.

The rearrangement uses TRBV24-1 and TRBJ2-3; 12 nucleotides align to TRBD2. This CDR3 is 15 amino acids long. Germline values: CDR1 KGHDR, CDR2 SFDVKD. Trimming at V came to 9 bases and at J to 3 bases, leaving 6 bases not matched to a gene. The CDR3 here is CATAPSGGETDTQYF. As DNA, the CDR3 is TGTGCCACCGCCCCTAGCGGGGGGGAGACAGATACGCAGTATTTT.

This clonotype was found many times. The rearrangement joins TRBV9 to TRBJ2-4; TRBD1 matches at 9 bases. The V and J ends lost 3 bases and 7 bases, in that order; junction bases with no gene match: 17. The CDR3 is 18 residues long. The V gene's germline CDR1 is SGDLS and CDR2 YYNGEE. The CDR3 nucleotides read TGTGCCAGCAGCGAAGCCCCCCCGGATGGACAGGGGCTGAACATTCAGTACTTC. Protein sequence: CASSEAPPDGQGLNIQYF.

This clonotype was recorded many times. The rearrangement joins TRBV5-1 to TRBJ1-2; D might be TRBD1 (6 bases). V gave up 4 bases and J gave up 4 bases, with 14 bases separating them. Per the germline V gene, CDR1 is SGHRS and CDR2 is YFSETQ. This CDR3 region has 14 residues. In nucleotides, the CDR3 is TGCGCCAGCAGCCCTGGTTTGACAGGCTATGGCTACACCTTC. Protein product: CASSPGLTGYGYTF.

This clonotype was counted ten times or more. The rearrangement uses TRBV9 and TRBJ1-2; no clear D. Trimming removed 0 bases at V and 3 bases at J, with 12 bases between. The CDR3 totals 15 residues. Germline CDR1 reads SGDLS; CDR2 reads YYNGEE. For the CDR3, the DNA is TGTGCCAGCAGCGTAGGGACGGGAGGCGACTATGGCTACACCTTC. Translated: CASSVGTGGDYGYTF.

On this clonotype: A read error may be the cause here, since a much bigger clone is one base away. CDR3 protein: CTSSGQPGAEAFF. The CDR3 region has the DNA TGTACCAGCAGTGGACAGCCGGGAGCTGAAGCTTTCTTT. V and J are TRBV6-4 and TRBJ1-1, with a weak D call TRBD1 (6 bases). Germline V gene lookup returns CDR1 MRHNA and CDR2 SNTAGT. This CDR3 has 13 residues.

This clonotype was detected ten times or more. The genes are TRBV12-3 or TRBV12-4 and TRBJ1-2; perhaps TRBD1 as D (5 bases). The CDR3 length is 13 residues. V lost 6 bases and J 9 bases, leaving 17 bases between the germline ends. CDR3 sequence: CASSPTLGGSYTF. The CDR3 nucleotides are TGTGCCAGCAGCCCGACCCTCGGGGGGAGCTACACCTTC.

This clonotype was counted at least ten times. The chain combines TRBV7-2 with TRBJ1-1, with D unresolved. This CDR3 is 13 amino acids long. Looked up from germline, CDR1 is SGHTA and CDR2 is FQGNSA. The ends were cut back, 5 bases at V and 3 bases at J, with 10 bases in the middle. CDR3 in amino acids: CASSAALYTEAFF. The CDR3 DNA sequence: TGTGCCAGCAGCGCCGCATTGTACACTGAAGCTTTCTTT.

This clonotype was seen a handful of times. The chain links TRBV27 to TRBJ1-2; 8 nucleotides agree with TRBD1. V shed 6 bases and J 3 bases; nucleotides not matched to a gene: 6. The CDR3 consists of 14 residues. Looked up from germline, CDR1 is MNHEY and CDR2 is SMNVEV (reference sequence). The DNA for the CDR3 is TGTGCCAGCAGCTCCCCGGACAGGGACTATGGCTACACCTTC. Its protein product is CASSSPDRDYGYTF.

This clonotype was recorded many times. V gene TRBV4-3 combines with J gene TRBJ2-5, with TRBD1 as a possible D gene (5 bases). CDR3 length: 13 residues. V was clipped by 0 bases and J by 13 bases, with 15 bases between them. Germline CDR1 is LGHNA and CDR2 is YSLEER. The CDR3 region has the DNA TGCGCCAGCAGCCAAGATCAGGGCCGCGCAAGGTACTTC. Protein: CASSQDQGRARYF.

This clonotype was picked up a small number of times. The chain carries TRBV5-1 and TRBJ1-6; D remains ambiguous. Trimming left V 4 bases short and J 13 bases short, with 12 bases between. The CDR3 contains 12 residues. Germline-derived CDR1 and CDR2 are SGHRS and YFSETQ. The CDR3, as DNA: TGCGCCAGCAGCCAGCTATCCGGGCCCCTCCACTTT. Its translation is CASSQLSGPLHF. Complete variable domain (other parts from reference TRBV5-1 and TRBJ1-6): KAGVTQTPRYLIKTRGQQVTLSCSPISGHRSVSWYQQTPGQGLQFLFEYFSETQRNKGNFPGRFSGRQFSNSRSEMNVSTLELGDSALYLCASSQLSGPLHFGNGTRLTVT.

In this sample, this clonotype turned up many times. DNA of the CDR3: TGTGCCAGCAGTTGGCTCGGGACAGGGCACTACGAGCAGTACTTC. Protein product: CASSWLGTGHYEQYF. The chain is built from TRBV27 and TRBJ2-7; 9 bases match TRBD1. V trimming: 4 bases; J trimming: 3 bases; junction bases outside the gene matches: 7. Per the germline V gene, CDR1 is MNHEY and CDR2 is SMNVEV (reference sequence). The CDR3 extends over 15 amino acids.

The CDR3 here is CASSPGTAQNTIYF. CDR3 DNA: TGCGCCAGCAGCCCCGGGACTGCCCAAAACACCATATATTTT. The gene calls are TRBV5-1 and TRBJ1-3; D might be TRBD1 (5 bases). This CDR3 comprises 14 residues. CDR1 is SGHRS, CDR2 YFSETQ, per germline. V lost 4 bases, J lost 6 bases, and 14 bases lay in between.

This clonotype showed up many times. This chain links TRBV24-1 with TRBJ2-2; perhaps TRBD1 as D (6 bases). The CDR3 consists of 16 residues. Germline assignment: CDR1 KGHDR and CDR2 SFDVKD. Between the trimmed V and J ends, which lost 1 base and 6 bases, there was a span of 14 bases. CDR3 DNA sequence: TGTGCCACCAGTGATTTAAGGACAGTAATCCCCGGGGAGCTGTTTTTT. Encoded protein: CATSDLRTVIPGELFF.

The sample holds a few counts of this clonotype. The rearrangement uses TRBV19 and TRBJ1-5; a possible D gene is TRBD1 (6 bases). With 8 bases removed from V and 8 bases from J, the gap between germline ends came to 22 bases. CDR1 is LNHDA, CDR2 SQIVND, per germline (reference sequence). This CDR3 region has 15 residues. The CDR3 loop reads CASGLLGGASEPQHF. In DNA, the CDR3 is TGTGCCAGTGGGCTCTTGGGGGGGGCCTCGGAGCCCCAGCATTTT.

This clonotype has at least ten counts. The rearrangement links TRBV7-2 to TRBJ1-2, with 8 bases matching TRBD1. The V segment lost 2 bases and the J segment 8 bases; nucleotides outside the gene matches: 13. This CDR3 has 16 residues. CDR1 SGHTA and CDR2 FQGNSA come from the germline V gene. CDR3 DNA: TGTGCCAGCAGCTTATGGCCGGGCAGGGGGCGTCCCGGCTACACCTTC. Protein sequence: CASSLWPGRGRPGYTF. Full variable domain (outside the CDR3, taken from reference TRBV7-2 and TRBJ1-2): GAGVSQSPSNKVTEKGKDVELRCDPISGHTALYWYRQSLGQGLEFLIYFQGNSAPDKSGLPSDRFSAERTGGSVSTLTIQRTQQEDSAVYLCASSLWPGRGRPGYTFGSGTRLTVV.

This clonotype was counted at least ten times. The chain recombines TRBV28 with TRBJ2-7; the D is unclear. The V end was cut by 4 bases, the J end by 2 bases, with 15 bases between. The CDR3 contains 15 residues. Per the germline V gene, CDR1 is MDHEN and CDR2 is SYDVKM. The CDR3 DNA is TGTGCCAGCAGTTACGGTTTGCGGCCCGCCTACGAGCAGTACTTC. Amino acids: CASSYGLRPAYEQYF.

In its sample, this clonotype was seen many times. The CDR3 here is CASSFAGGMGSPLHF. Written as DNA, the CDR3 is TGTGCCAGCAGTTTTGCAGGGGGAATGGGTTCACCCCTCCACTTT. The rearrangement joins TRBV28 to TRBJ1-6, with 7 nucleotides matching TRBD1. Germline V gives CDR1 MDHEN, CDR2 SYDVKM. This CDR3 has 15 amino acids. The V and J ends lost 3 bases and 9 bases, in that order; junction bases with no gene match: 8.

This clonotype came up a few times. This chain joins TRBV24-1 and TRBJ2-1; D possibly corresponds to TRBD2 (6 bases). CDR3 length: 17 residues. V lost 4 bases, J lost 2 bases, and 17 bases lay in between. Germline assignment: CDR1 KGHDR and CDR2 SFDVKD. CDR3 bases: TGTGCCACCAGTGACGGGGGAAGTCCCAAGGCCTACAATGAGCAGTTCTTC. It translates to CATSDGGSPKAYNEQFF.

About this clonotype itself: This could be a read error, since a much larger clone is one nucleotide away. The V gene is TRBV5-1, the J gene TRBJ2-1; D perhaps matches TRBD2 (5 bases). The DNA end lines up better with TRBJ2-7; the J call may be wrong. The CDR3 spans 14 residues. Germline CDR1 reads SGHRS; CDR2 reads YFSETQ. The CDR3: CASSLGGFGNEQYF. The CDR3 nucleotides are TGTGCCAGCAGCTTAGGAGGTTTCGGAAATGAGCAGTACTTC.